This T cell receptor (beta chain) was captured in a study of identical twins. Trimming took 6 bases from V and 3 from J; bases not matched to a gene: 8. Looked up from germline, CDR1 is MDHEN and CDR2 is SYDVKM. The CDR3 length is 15 residues. This clonotype was seen more than once but under ten times. Via MiXCR, TCRdb re-called the 5' RACE reads, giving one row per CDR3 protein. The sample carries around 680,000 distinct CDR3 sequences, about 9.4% recorded once. These data also featured in a second study, about yellow fever vaccine responses in identical twins.

The V gene is TRBV28, the J gene TRBJ2-1; the match to TRBD1 covers 7 bases. The origin of this receptor is a woman between 18 and 29 years old in good health. The source material was PBMCs. This CDR3 reads CASRPRGQDYNEQFF. In DNA form, the CDR3 reads TGTGCCAGCAGGCCGCGCGGACAGGACTACAATGAGCAGTTCTTC.